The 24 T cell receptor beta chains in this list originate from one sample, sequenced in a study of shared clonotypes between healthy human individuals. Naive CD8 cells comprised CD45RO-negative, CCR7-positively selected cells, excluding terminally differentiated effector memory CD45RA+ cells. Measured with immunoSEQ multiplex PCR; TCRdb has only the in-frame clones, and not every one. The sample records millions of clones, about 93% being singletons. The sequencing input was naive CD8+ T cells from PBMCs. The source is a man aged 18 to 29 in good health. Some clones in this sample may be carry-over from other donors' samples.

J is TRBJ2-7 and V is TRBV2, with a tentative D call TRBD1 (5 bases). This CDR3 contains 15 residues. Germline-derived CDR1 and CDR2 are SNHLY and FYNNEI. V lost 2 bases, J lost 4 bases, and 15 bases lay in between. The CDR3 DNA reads TGTGCCAGCAGTGAAAGGGGTCCCCCTGGGTACGAGCAGTACTTC. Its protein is CASSERGPPGYEQYF.

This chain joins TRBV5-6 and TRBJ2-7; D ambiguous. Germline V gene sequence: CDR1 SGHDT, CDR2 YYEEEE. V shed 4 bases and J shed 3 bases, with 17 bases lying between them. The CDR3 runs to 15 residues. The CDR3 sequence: CASSPPPSDLYEQYF. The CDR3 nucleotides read TGTGCCAGCAGCCCTCCCCCGAGCGATCTCTACGAGCAGTACTTC.

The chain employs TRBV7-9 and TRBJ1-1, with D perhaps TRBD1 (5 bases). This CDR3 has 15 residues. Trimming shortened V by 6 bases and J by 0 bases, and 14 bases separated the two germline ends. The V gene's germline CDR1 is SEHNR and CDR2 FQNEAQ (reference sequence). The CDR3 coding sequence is TGTGCCAGCAGACCCAGACAGACGATGAACACTGAAGCTTTCTTT. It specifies CASRPRQTMNTEAFF. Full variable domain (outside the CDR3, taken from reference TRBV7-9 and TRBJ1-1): DTGVSQNPRHKITKRGQNVTFRCDPISEHNRLYWYRQTLGQGPEFLTYFQNEAQLEKSRLLSDRFSAERPKGSFSTLEIQRTEQGDSAMYLCASRPRQTMNTEAFFGQGTRLTVV.

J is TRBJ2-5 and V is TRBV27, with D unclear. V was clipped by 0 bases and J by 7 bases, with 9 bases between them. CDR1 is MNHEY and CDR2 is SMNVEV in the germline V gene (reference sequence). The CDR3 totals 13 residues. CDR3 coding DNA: TGTGCCAGCAGTTTATCTAGTCTGGGGACCCAGTACTTC. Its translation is CASSLSSLGTQYF.

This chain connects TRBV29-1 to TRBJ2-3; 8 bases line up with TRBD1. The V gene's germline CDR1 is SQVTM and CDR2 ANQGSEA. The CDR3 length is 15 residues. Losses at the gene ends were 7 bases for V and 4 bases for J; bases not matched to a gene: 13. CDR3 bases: TGCAGCGCCTATTATGGACAGGGTAGATCAGATACGCAGTATTTT. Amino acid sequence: CSAYYGQGRSDTQYF.

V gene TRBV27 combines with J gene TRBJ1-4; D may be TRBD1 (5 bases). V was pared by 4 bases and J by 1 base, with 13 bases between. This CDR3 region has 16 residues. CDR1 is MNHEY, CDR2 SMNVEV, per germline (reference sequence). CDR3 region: CASSYGGEGTNEKLFF. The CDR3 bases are TGTGCCAGCAGTTACGGGGGGGAGGGAACTAATGAAAAACTGTTTTTT. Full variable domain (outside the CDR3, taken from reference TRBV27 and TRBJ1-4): EAQVTQNPRYLITVTGKKLTVTCSQNMNHEYMSWYRQDPGLGLRQIYYSMNVEVTDKGDVPEGYKVSRKEKRNFPLILESPSPNQTSLYFCASSYGGEGTNEKLFFGSGTQLSVL.

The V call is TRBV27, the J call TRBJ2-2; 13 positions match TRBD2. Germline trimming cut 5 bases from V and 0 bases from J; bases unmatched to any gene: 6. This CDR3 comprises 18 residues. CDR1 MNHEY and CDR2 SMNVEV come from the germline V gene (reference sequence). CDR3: CASSPQGTSGANTGELFF. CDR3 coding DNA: TGTGCCAGCAGTCCCCAAGGGACTAGCGGGGCGAACACCGGGGAGCTGTTTTTT.

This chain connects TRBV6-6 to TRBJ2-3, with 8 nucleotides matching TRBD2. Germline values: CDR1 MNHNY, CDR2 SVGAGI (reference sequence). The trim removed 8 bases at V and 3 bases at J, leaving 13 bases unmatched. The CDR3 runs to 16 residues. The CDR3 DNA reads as TGTGCCAGCGGAAGCCGCGGACTAGCAAAAACAGATACGCAGTATTTT. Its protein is CASGSRGLAKTDTQYF.

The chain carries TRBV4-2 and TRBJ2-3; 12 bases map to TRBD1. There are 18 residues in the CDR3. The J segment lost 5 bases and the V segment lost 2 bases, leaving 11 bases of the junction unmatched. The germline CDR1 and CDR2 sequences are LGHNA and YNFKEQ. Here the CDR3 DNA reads TGTGCCAGCAGCCAATCATGGGCGGGACAGGGGGCAGGAGATACGCAGTATTTT. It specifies CASSQSWAGQGAGDTQYF.

The CDR3 bases are TGTGCCAGCAGTTTGGGGGGCGCATATGGCTACACCTTC. Its protein product is CASSLGGAYGYTF. The chain links TRBV27 to TRBJ1-2, with a tentative D call TRBD1 (6 bases). Trimming took off 3 bases at V and 5 bases at J, with 10 bases between the two ends. From germline, CDR1 is MNHEY and CDR2 SMNVEV (reference sequence). The CDR3 has 13 amino acids.

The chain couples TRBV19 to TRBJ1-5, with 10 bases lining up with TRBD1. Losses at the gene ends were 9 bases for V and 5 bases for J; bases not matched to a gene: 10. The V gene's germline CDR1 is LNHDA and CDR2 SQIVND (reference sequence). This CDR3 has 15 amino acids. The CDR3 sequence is CASETRDRGHQPQHF. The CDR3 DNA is TGTGCCAGCGAGACAAGGGACAGGGGACATCAGCCCCAGCATTTT.

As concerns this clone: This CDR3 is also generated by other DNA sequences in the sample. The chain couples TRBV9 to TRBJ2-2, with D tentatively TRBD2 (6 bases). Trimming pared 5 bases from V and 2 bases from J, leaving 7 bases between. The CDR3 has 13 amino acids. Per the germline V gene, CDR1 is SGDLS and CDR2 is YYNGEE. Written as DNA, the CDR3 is TGTGCCAGCAGAGCGGGTAACACCGGGGAGCTGTTTTTT. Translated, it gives CASRAGNTGELFF.

For the CDR3, the DNA is TGTGCCAGCAGCGTAGCTACTTCAGGGGAGCAGTACTTC. Encoded protein: CASSVATSGEQYF. The rearrangement links TRBV9 to TRBJ2-7, with D perhaps matching TRBD1 (5 bases). CDR1 and CDR2 (germline): SGDLS, YYNGEE. V lost 0 bases and J lost 7, with 11 bases in between. The CDR3 loop spans 13 amino acids.

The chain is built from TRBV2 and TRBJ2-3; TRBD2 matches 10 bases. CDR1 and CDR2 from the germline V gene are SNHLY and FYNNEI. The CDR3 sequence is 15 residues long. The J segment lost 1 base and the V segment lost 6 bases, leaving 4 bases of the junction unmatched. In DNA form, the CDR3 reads TGTGCCAGCAGCGCAACTAGCGGGGGCACAGATACGCAGTATTTT. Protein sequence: CASSATSGGTDTQYF.

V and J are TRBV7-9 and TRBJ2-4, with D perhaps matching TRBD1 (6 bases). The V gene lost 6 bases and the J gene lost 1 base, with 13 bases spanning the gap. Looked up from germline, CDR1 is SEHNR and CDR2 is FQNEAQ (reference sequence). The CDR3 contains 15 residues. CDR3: CASSLLTGAKNIQYF. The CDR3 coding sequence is TGTGCCAGCAGTTTACTTACAGGGGCCAAAAACATTCAGTACTTC.

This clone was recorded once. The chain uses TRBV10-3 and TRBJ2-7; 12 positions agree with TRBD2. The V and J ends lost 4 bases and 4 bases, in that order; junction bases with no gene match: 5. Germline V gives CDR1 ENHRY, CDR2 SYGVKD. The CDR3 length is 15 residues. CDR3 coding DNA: TGTGCCATCAGTGTGACTAGCGGGAGCAAGTACGAGCAGTACTTC. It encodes CAISVTSGSKYEQYF.

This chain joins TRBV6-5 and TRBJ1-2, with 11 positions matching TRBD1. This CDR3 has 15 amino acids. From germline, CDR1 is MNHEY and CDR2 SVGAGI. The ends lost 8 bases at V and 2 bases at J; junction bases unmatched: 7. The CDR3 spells CASRYRDRGNYGYTF. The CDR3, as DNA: TGTGCCAGCCGATACCGGGACAGGGGGAACTATGGCTACACCTTC.

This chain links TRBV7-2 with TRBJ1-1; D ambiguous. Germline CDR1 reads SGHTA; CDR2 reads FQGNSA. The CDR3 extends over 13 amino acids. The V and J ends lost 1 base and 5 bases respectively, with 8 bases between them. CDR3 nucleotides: TGTGCCAGCAGCTTAGGTGCTAGGACTGAAGCTTTCTTT. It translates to CASSLGARTEAFF.

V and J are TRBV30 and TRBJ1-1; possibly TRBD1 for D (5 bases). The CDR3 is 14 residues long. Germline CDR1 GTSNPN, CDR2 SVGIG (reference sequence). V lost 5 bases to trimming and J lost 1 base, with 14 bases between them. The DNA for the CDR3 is TGTGCCTGGGATACAGGCGGGGGGAACACTGAAGCTTTCTTT. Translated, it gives CAWDTGGGNTEAFF.

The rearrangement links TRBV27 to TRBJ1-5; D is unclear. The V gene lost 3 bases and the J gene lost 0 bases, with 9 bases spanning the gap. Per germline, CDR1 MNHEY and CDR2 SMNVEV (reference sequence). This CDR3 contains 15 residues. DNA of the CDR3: TGTGCCAGCAGTTTGATGGAGAATAGCAATCAGCCCCAGCATTTT. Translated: CASSLMENSNQPQHF.

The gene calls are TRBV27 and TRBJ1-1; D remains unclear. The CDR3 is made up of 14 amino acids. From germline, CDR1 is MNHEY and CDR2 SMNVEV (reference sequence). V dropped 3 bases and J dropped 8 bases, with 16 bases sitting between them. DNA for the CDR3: TGTGCCAGCAGTTTGACGTTTCGCCCGGTAGAAGCTTTCTTT. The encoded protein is CASSLTFRPVEAFF.

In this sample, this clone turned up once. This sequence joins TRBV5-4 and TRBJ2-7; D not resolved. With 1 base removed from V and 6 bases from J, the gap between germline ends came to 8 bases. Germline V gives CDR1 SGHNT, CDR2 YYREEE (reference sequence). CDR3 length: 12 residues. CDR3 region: CASSLTEGEQYF. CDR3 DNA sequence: TGTGCCAGCAGCTTGACCGAAGGCGAGCAGTACTTC.

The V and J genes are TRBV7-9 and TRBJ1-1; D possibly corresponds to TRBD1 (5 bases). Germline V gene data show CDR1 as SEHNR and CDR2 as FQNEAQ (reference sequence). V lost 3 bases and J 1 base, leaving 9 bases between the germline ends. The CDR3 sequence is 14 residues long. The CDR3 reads CASSFRDGNTEAFF. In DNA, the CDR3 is TGTGCCAGCAGCTTCCGGGACGGGAACACTGAAGCTTTCTTT. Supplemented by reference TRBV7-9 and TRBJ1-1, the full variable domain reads DTGVSQNPRHKITKRGQNVTFRCDPISEHNRLYWYRQTLGQGPEFLTYFQNEAQLEKSRLLSDRFSAERPKGSFSTLEIQRTEQGDSAMYLCASSFRDGNTEAFFGQGTRLTVV.

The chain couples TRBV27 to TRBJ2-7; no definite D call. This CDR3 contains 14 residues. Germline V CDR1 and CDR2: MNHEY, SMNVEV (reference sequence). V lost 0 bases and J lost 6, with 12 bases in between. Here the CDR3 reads CASSLSPTYAEQYF. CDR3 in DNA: TGTGCCAGCAGTTTATCCCCCACGTATGCCGAGCAGTACTTC.